Presented here are 21 T cell receptor beta chains from one specimen sequenced in a study of human T cells and chemical hapten exposure. Time point in this sample: patch test 1, 2 weeks after DPC sensitization. Treatment reported: therapeutic diphenylcyclopropenone sensitization with weekly scalp DPC. TCRdb called the RACE reads again in MiXCR, with one record for every CDR3 protein. The sample has tens of thousands of distinct CDR3 sequences; more than 9% are singletons. The source was whole blood, collected in connection with sensitization to the hapten diphenylcyclopropenone (DPC). The receptors shown here come from a man aged 35 to 55 with alopecia areata. Some clones in this sample may be carry-over from other donors' samples.

The CDR3, as DNA: TGTGCCAGCGGTGGACCGACAGGGCCTGAAGCTTTCTTT. It is translated as CASGGPTGPEAFF. The V gene is TRBV11-3, the J gene TRBJ1-1; TRBD1 matches 7 bases. The J segment lost 6 bases and the V segment lost 8 bases, leaving 9 bases of the junction unmatched. There are 13 residues in the CDR3. Germline CDR1 and CDR2: SGHNT and YENEEA.

This clonotype has more than one count but fewer than ten. The chain recombines TRBV11-1 with TRBJ2-7; D is unresolved. Germline CDR1 SGHAT, CDR2 FQDESV (reference sequence). CDR3 length equals 13 residues. V was trimmed by 4 bases and J by 6 bases, leaving 13 bases between them. CDR3 amino acids: CASSSGAVGEQYF. The CDR3 nucleotides are TGTGCCAGCAGCTCTGGAGCAGTGGGCGAGCAGTACTTC.

V is TRBV6-2 or TRBV6-3 and J is TRBJ2-4, with D maybe TRBD2 (6 bases). The V and J ends lost 7 bases and 6 bases respectively, with 28 bases between them. The germline V gene has CDR1 MNHEY and CDR2 SVGEGT. The length of the CDR3 is 18 residues. The CDR3 bases are TGTGCCAGCACCACCCGATATAGTGAGGGGAGGAACGGAAACATTCAGTACTTC. Residues: CASTTRYSEGRNGNIQYF.

This clonotype was counted many times. The J gene is TRBJ1-5, the V gene TRBV28; perhaps TRBD1 as D (5 bases). CDR3 size: 19 residues. CDR1 is MDHEN, CDR2 SYDVKM, per germline. The V end lost 5 bases, the J end lost 5 bases, and 28 bases lay between the germline ends. The CDR3 region has the DNA TGTGCCAGCAGTCCAAACCCCCAGGGAGGCAGCAGGATGTATCAGCCCCAGCATTTT. Its translation is CASSPNPQGGSRMYQPQHF. The whole variable domain, filled in from reference TRBV28 and TRBJ1-5, reads DVKVTQSSRYLVKRTGEKVFLECVQDMDHENMFWYRQDPGLGLRLIYFSYDVKMKEKGDIPEGYSVSREKKERFSLILESASTNQTSMYLCASSPNPQGGSRMYQPQHFGDGTRLSIL.

This clonotype was picked up many times. The chain is built from TRBV20-1 and TRBJ1-1, with D tentatively TRBD1 (6 bases). This CDR3 region has 16 residues. Deletions cut 0 bases from V and 3 bases from J, with 17 bases between. From germline, CDR1 is DFQATT and CDR2 SNEGSKA (reference sequence). This CDR3 is CSARDVRQAAHTEAFF. In nucleotides, the CDR3 is TGCAGTGCTAGAGATGTAAGACAGGCGGCCCACACTGAAGCTTTCTTT.

The gene calls are TRBV23-1 and TRBJ2-5; D uncertain. TRBV23-1 is reported as an ORF; its role is uncertain. CDR3 size: 16 residues. The V end lost 2 bases, the J end lost 5 bases, and 18 bases lay between the germline ends. In nucleotides, the CDR3 is TGCGCCAGCAGTCAACAGGCAGCACCTAAGGGCGAGACCCAGTACTTC. Translating it yields CASSQQAAPKGETQYF.

This clonotype was counted only a few times. The J gene is TRBJ2-3, the V gene TRBV7-9, with no clear D. Trimming removed 5 bases from V and 3 bases from J, with 21 bases in between. The CDR3 contains 17 residues. The germline V gene has CDR1 SEHNR and CDR2 FQNEAQ (reference sequence). Written as DNA, the CDR3 is TGTGCCAGCAGCAACCCTCCCCGTCGATCGTTTACAGATACGCAGTATTTT. Protein product: CASSNPPRRSFTDTQYF.

This clonotype was recorded once. The CDR3 DNA sequence: TGTGCCAGCAGCCTCGCCGACACAGATACGCAGTATTTT. The encoded protein is CASSLADTDTQYF. The chain joins TRBV12-3 or TRBV12-4 to TRBJ2-3; D gene unclear. V was trimmed by 6 bases and J by 2 bases, leaving 9 bases between them. This CDR3 is 13 amino acids long.

This clonotype appeared a few times. The chain couples TRBV5-4 to TRBJ1-1; TRBD1 might be the D (6 bases). The CDR3 has 16 residues. Trimming cost V 3 bases and J 1 base, with 16 bases left between them. Germline values: CDR1 SGHNT, CDR2 YYREEE (reference sequence). CDR3 coding DNA: TGTGCCAGCAGCTCCCCGGCGGGGGGGGCGAACACTGAAGCTTTCTTT. This gives the protein CASSSPAGGANTEAFF.

This clonotype was recorded a few times. The rearrangement uses TRBV4-3 and TRBJ2-7; no clear D gene. Germline-derived CDR1 and CDR2 are LGHNA and YSLEER. V was trimmed by 1 base and J by 2 bases, leaving 9 bases between them. The length of the CDR3 is 14 residues. The CDR3 protein is CASSQAPGPYEQYF. The CDR3, as DNA: TGCGCCAGCAGCCAAGCGCCGGGTCCCTACGAGCAGTACTTC.

This clonotype occurred many times. The J gene is TRBJ2-7, the V gene TRBV20-1, with D unclear. The germline V gene has CDR1 DFQATT and CDR2 SNEGSKA (reference sequence). Trimming took 0 bases from V and 2 from J, leaving 14 bases between them. The CDR3 consists of 15 residues. The CDR3 nucleotides are TGCAGTGCTAGAGATTTCGGACGATCACCCTACGAGCAGTACTTC. It codes for CSARDFGRSPYEQYF.

The chain links TRBV12-3 or TRBV12-4 to TRBJ2-3, with TRBD1 as a possible D gene (5 bases). This CDR3 has 15 amino acids. Between the trimmed V and J ends, which lost 6 bases and 2 bases, there was a span of 15 bases. The CDR3 loop is CASRIDSSSTDTQYF. CDR3 DNA: TGTGCCAGCAGGATAGACAGTTCCTCCACAGATACGCAGTATTTT.

This clonotype was observed a few times. The chain combines TRBV28 with TRBJ1-5; D is unresolved. Trimming cost V 1 base and J 2 bases, with 15 bases left between them. Germline CDR1 and CDR2: MDHEN and SYDVKM. The CDR3 is 17 residues long. The CDR3 is CASSLSGISSGNQPQHF. The CDR3 DNA reads TGTGCCAGCAGTTTATCGGGGATATCTTCAGGCAATCAGCCCCAGCATTTT.

This chain links TRBV7-2 with TRBJ2-3, with 13 nucleotides matching TRBD2. This CDR3 has 15 residues. V was clipped by 5 bases and J by 4 bases; unmatched bases: 3. Per germline, CDR1 SGHTA and CDR2 FQGNSA. The CDR3 sequence: CASSTGLAGADTQYF. CDR3 bases: TGTGCCAGCAGCACTGGACTAGCGGGGGCAGATACGCAGTATTTT.

The rearrangement joins TRBV2 to TRBJ2-1; 9 bases fit TRBD2. V lost 4 bases, J lost 4 bases, and 8 bases stayed unmatched. CDR1 is SNHLY, CDR2 FYNNEI, per germline. CDR3 size: 16 residues. The CDR3 nucleotides are TGTGCCAGCAGTGGCACCGGGACTAGCTGGTACAATGAGCAGTTCTTC. Protein product: CASSGTGTSWYNEQFF.

This clonotype was seen at least ten times. The rearrangement uses TRBV24-1 and TRBJ2-7; D tentatively fits TRBD1 or TRBD2 (5 bases each). The CDR3 extends over 13 amino acids. V lost 8 bases to trimming and J lost 2 bases, with 12 bases between them. Looked up from germline, CDR1 is KGHDR and CDR2 is SFDVKD. For the CDR3, the DNA is TGTGCCACCATCGCGATGGGGGCCTACGAGCAGTACTTC. Translating gives CATIAMGAYEQYF.

This clonotype was found many times. This sequence joins TRBV29-1 and TRBJ1-1, with D unclear. The CDR3 covers 10 residues. The germline V gene has CDR1 SQVTM and CDR2 ANQGSEA. V gave up 7 bases and J gave up 3 bases, with 6 bases separating them. DNA for the CDR3: TGCAGCGCCGACGACACTGAAGCTTTCTTT. This translates into CSADDTEAFF.

The V and J genes are TRBV25-1 and TRBJ2-7; a weak D match, TRBD1 (6 bases). Trimming shortened V by 2 bases and J by 2 bases, and 16 bases separated the two germline ends. Germline V CDR1 and CDR2: MGHDK, SYGVNS. The CDR3 spans 16 residues. CDR3 region: CASSERAQGGTYEQYF. CDR3 nucleotide sequence: TGTGCCAGCAGTGAAAGGGCACAGGGTGGGACCTACGAGCAGTACTTC.

The chain links TRBV12-3 or TRBV12-4 to TRBJ2-3; 13 bases agree with TRBD2. The CDR3 is made up of 20 amino acids. J gave up 4 bases and V 7 bases, and 20 bases lay outside the gene matches. CDR3 sequence reads: CASTRTPGPRTSGSPDTQYF. The CDR3 coding sequence is TGTGCCAGCACCCGTACCCCAGGTCCACGGACTAGCGGGAGTCCAGATACGCAGTATTTT.

This clonotype was picked up a small number of times. The CDR3 sequence is CASSVTSGWGETQYF. The DNA of the CDR3 is TGTGCCAGCAGCGTGACTAGCGGTTGGGGGGAGACCCAGTACTTC. The rearrangement links TRBV7-9 to TRBJ2-5; TRBD2 matches 9 bases. The V gene's germline CDR1 is SEHNR and CDR2 FQNEAQ (reference sequence). The CDR3 consists of 15 residues. V shed 5 bases, J shed 5 bases, and the junction held 9 bases outside the gene matches.

This clonotype was recorded a few times. This sequence joins TRBV9 and TRBJ2-2, with 8 bases lining up with TRBD2. This CDR3 contains 17 residues. CDR1 and CDR2 (germline): SGDLS, YYNGEE. The V segment lost 0 bases and the J segment 6 bases; nucleotides outside the gene matches: 10. The CDR3 nucleotides read TGTGCCAGCAGCGTAGCAAGCGGGAGCTCGCGGCCCGGGGAGCTGTTTTTT. This sequence encodes CASSVASGSSRPGELFF.